Listed below are T cell receptor beta chains from one sample, sequenced in a study of cytomegalovirus exposure and HLA in healthy donors. The repertoire was sequenced with immunoSEQ multiplex PCR; TCRdb's copy has only in-frame clones and lacks some. The sample lists roughly 65,000 clones; about 89% were seen once. Sample: PBMCs. These receptors were obtained from a man aged 18-30 years in good health and CMV-seronegative. CDR3s include the opening cysteine and the closing phenylalanine or tryptophan. A D gene is named only where the DNA matches it firmly. A row's size may be missing; if present it is once, few, many or a size class.

>TRBV7-8|TRBJ1-1|.|.
CASSLARAAGEAFF
TGTGCCAGCAGCTTAGCGAGGGCAGCCGGGGAAGCTTTCTTT
>TRBV5-1|TRBJ2-4|TRBD1|.
CASSPRDSLAVNIQYF
TGCGCCAGCAGCCCCAGGGACAGCCTCGCCGTCAACATTCAGTACTTC
>TRBV27|TRBJ1-4|TRBD1|.
CASSLFRGNEKLFF
TGTGCCAGCAGTTTATTCAGGGGGAATGAAAAACTGTTTTTT
>TRBV7-2|TRBJ1-2|TRBD1|.
CASSSDRGLGYTF
TGTGCCAGCAGCTCGGACAGGGGGCTCGGCTACACCTTC
>TRBV18|TRBJ2-1|.|.
CASSHGRGAVSNEQFF
TGTGCCAGCTCACACGGCCGGGGGGCGGTTTCTAATGAGCAGTTCTTC
>TRBV28|TRBJ2-7|TRBD1|.
CASSFHIGTGAREQYF
TGTGCCAGCAGTTTCCATATTGGGACAGGGGCCCGCGAGCAGTACTTC
>TRBV27|TRBJ1-5|.|.
CASSRRDSNQPQHF
TGTGCCAGCTCCCGCCGGGATAGCAATCAGCCCCAGCATTTT
>TRBV19|TRBJ2-2|.|.
CASIDSQNTGELFF
TGTGCCAGTATAGACTCGCAGAACACCGGGGAGCTGTTTTTT
>TRBV29-1|TRBJ1-5|TRBD1|.
CSVGTGMSNQPQHF
TGCAGCGTGGGGACAGGGATGAGCAATCAGCCCCAGCATTTT
>TRBV19|TRBJ1-1|.|.
CASSPQGAVNTEAFF
TGTGCCAGTAGCCCCCAGGGTGCGGTGAACACTGAAGCTTTCTTT
>TRBV4-2|TRBJ2-5|TRBD1|.
CASSQAKTTGRETQYF
TGTGCCAGCAGCCAGGCTAAGACGACAGGGCGGGAGACCCAGTACTTC
>TRBV11-2|TRBJ2-7|.|.
CASSLVLIDEQYF
TGTGCCAGCAGCTTAGTTCTAATCGACGAGCAGTACTTC
>TRBV7-9|TRBJ1-5|TRBD1|.
CASSYDRGRSQPQHF
TGTGCCAGCAGCTACGACAGGGGACGAAGTCAGCCCCAGCATTTT
>TRBV9|TRBJ2-4|TRBD1|once
CASSVGDRVFKNIQYF
TGTGCCAGCAGCGTAGGGGACAGGGTTTTCAAAAACATTCAGTACTTC
>TRBV5-1|TRBJ2-2|.|.
CASSLTVTGELFF
TGCGCCAGCAGCTTGACGGTCACCGGGGAGCTGTTTTTT
>TRBV28|TRBJ1-2|.|.
CASSGRGYGYTF
TGTGCCAGCAGTGGCAGGGGCTATGGCTACACCTTC
>TRBV9|TRBJ2-7|.|.
CASSVDSRYEQYF
TGTGCCAGCAGCGTGGACTCGAGATACGAGCAGTACTTC
>TRBV6-5|TRBJ2-1|TRBD2|.
CASSGRSGRYNEQFF
TGTGCCAGCAGTGGAAGGAGCGGGAGGTACAATGAGCAGTTCTTC
>TRBV18|TRBJ1-1|.|.
CASSQQGMNTEAFF
TGTGCCAGCTCACAACAGGGTATGAACACTGAAGCTTTCTTT
>TRBV4-3|TRBJ1-5|.|.
CASSQGMSQAHQHF
TGCGCCAGCAGCCAAGGGATGAGTCAGGCCCACCAGCATTTT
>TRBV7-2|TRBJ2-7|.|.
CASSSRISSVQYF
TGTGCCAGCAGCTCCCGAATTAGCTCGGTCCAGTACTTC
>TRBV7-2|TRBJ1-1|TRBD1|.
CASSSKTGGSLGTEAFF
TGTGCCAGCAGCTCCAAGACAGGGGGGTCGTTGGGCACTGAAGCTTTCTTT
>TRBV30|TRBJ2-3|TRBD2|.
CAWSPGTSGSSTDTQYF
TGTGCCTGGAGTCCCGGGACTAGCGGGAGTAGCACAGATACGCAGTATTTT
>TRBV7-9|TRBJ2-1|.|.
CASEGTWSSYNEQFF
TGTGCCTCGGAGGGGACTTGGAGCTCCTACAATGAGCAGTTCTTC
>TRBV27|TRBJ2-2|TRBD2|.
CASSLLMKGTSGNTGELFF
TGTGCCAGCAGTTTACTCATGAAAGGGACTAGCGGCAACACCGGGGAGCTGTTTTTT
>TRBV19|TRBJ1-5|TRBD1|.
CASSSRTGGKVGNQPQHF
TGTGCCAGTAGTTCGCGGACAGGGGGCAAGGTGGGCAATCAGCCCCAGCATTTT
>TRBV2|TRBJ2-5|.|.
CAATTTAAETQYF
TGTGCCGCAACTACAACCGCCGCGGAGACCCAGTACTTC
>TRBV18|TRBJ2-2|TRBD1|.
CASSQLDRAGELFF
TGTGCCAGCTCACAACTAGACAGGGCCGGGGAGCTGTTTTTT
>TRBV11-3|TRBJ2-1|.|.
CASSFPGAWEQFF
TGTGCCAGCAGCTTCCCAGGGGCATGGGAGCAGTTCTTC
>TRBV7-9|TRBJ2-7|TRBD1|.
CASSWDSYEQYF
TGTGCCAGCAGCTGGGACAGCTACGAGCAGTACTTC
>TRBV19|TRBJ1-3|.|.
CASSQSIGNTIYF
TGTGCCAGTAGCCAATCAATTGGAAACACCATATATTTT
>TRBV11-2|TRBJ2-5|TRBD1|.
CASSPGQGPQYF
TGTGCCAGCAGCCCAGGACAGGGGCCCCAGTACTTC
>TRBV5-1|TRBJ2-1|.|.
CASSLVQGRGNEQFF
TGCGCCAGCAGCTTGGTCCAGGGGAGGGGGAATGAGCAGTTCTTC
>TRBV25-1|TRBJ1-2|TRBD1|.
CASSETGVYRYGYTF
TGTGCCAGCAGTGAAACAGGGGTTTACCGCTATGGCTACACCTTC
>TRBV7-3|TRBJ2-3|TRBD2|.
CASSPPGLAGVETDTQYF
TGTGCCAGCAGCCCACCCGGGCTAGCGGGAGTGGAAACAGATACGCAGTATTTT
>TRBV7-2|TRBJ2-7|TRBD2|.
CASSLGGTSGIRDF
TGTGCCAGCAGCTTAGGTGGGACTAGCGGGATCAGGGACTTC
>TRBV28|TRBJ2-3|TRBD2|.
CASSLLATSGSPDTQYF
TGTGCCAGCAGTTTATTGGCGACTAGCGGGAGTCCCGATACGCAGTATTTT
>TRBV28|TRBJ2-3|.|.
CASSFPSGLDTDTQYF
TGTGCCAGCAGTTTTCCCAGCGGGCTAGACACAGATACGCAGTATTTT
>TRBV15|TRBJ2-5|TRBD1|.
CATSANRDRAIETQYF
TGTGCCACCAGCGCCAACCGAGACAGGGCGATAGAGACCCAGTACTTC
>TRBV5-1|TRBJ1-1|.|.
CASSLDGGTEAFF
TGCGCCAGCAGCTTGGACGGGGGCACTGAAGCTTTCTTT
>TRBV5-5|TRBJ1-1|TRBD1|.
CASRNIAGTGFTEAFF
TGTGCCAGCAGGAATATCGCAGGGACAGGGTTTACTGAAGCTTTCTTT
>TRBV27|TRBJ2-7|.|.
CASSPRGEQYF
TGTGCCAGCAGTCCCCGGGGCGAGCAGTACTTC
>TRBV11-2|TRBJ2-1|.|.
CASSLEMTPSSYNEQFF
TGTGCCAGCAGCTTAGAGATGACTCCAAGCTCCTACAATGAGCAGTTCTTC
>TRBV28|TRBJ2-7|.|.
CASTSLGKTILHYEQYF
TGTGCCAGCACCAGCCTGGGTAAGACTATCCTCCACTACGAGCAGTACTTC
>TRBV13|TRBJ1-3|.|.
CASSLDGSSGNTIYF
TGTGCCAGCAGCTTAGACGGGAGCTCTGGAAACACCATATATTTT
>TRBV6-1|TRBJ2-1|TRBD2|.
CASSGLAGGNEQFF
TGTGCCAGCAGTGGACTAGCGGGAGGCAATGAGCAGTTCTTC
>TRBV5-6|TRBJ1-5|TRBD1|.
CASSWGTGDQPQHF
TGTGCCAGCAGCTGGGGGACAGGGGATCAGCCCCAGCATTTT
>TRBV7-8|TRBJ2-1|.|.
CASSLVLTGGLLREGYGEQFF
TGTGCCAGCAGCTTAGTTCTAACAGGGGGTCTGTTGCGGGAGGGTTATGGGGAGCAGTTCTTC
>TRBV18|TRBJ2-6|.|.
CASSPTGRVGSGANVLTF
TGTGCCAGCTCACCCACAGGGAGAGTAGGTTCTGGGGCCAACGTCCTGACTTTC
>TRBV28|TRBJ2-7|.|few
CASSKGGAGSEQYF
TGTGCCAGCAGTAAAGGGGGCGCGGGGTCCGAGCAGTACTTC
>TRBV14|TRBJ2-3|TRBD1|.
CASRGQRSSTDTQYF
TGTGCCAGCAGGGGACAGAGATCTAGCACAGATACGCAGTATTTT
>TRBV9|TRBJ2-3|.|.
CASSGKQQGTWTDTQYF
TGTGCCAGCAGCGGGAAGCAACAGGGTACTTGGACAGATACGCAGTATTTT
>TRBV4-3|TRBJ2-1|.|few
CASSQEFTAFSHEQFF
TGCGCCAGCAGCCAAGAATTTACAGCATTCAGCCATGAGCAGTTCTTC
>TRBV30|TRBJ2-3|.|.
CAWTPGFSTDTQYF
TGTGCCTGGACCCCAGGCTTTAGCACAGATACGCAGTATTTT
>TRBV5-1|TRBJ2-1|TRBD2|.
CASSLPSGSGNEQFF
TGCGCCAGCAGCTTGCCTAGCGGGAGCGGAAATGAGCAGTTCTTC
>TRBV13|TRBJ1-2|TRBD1|.
CASSFAPDPPVGTGGGGYTF
TGTGCCAGCAGCTTCGCACCCGACCCGCCGGTGGGGACAGGTGGGGGTGGCTACACCTTC